Listed below are T cell receptor beta chains from one sample, sequenced in a study of spatial heterogeneity in lung cancer. TCRdb reprocessed the 5' RACE reads with MiXCR, giving one entry per CDR3 protein. The sample holds about 27,000 distinct CDR3 sequences, just over 7% seen once. The material was lung tumor tissue, obtained at surgery. The receptors come from a male donor with early-stage non-small cell lung cancer. CDR3s include the opening cysteine and the closing phenylalanine or tryptophan. Fields, in order: D gene, J gene, V gene, clone size, CDR3 DNA, CDR3 protein. D genes are given only for firm matches. A row's size may be missing; if present it is once, few, many or a size class.

TRBD2 TRBJ2-7 TRBV6-5 few TGTGCCAGCGCGGCTAGCGGGGGCCCAAGCTCCTACGAGCAGTACTTC CASAASGGPSSYEQYF
- TRBJ2-7 TRBV30 few TGTGCCTGGAGTGTATCGGGGATCTACGAGCAGTACTTC CAWSVSGIYEQYF
TRBD2 TRBJ2-3 TRBV6-5 few TGTGCCAGCAGTTACACCTATGAGATAGCGGGGGGCCGGGATACGCAGTATTTT CASSYTYEIAGGRDTQYF
- TRBJ1-4 TRBV29-1 few TGCAGCGTTGAAGATCCGGTGGGAAATGAAAAACTGTTTTTT CSVEDPVGNEKLFF
- TRBJ1-4 TRBV20-1 many TGCAGTGCTAGAGACACGGACGTGGGGTATGAAAAACTGTTTTTT CSARDTDVGYEKLFF
- TRBJ2-1 TRBV5-1 many TGCGCCAGCAGCTTGAATAGCGGACTAAACAATGAGCAGTTCTTC CASSLNSGLNNEQFF
- TRBJ2-1 TRBV5-1 many TGCGCCAGCAGCGAAAACAGCGAGTACAATGAGCAGTTCTTC CASSENSEYNEQFF
- TRBJ1-2 TRBV5-1 - TGCGCCAGCAGCCGAGATTTTTATGGCTACACCTTC CASSRDFYGYTF
- TRBJ2-5 TRBV27 few TGTGCCAGCAGTTTGAGACTCGGAGAGACCCAGTACTTC CASSLRLGETQYF
TRBD2 TRBJ2-2 TRBV5-4 - TGTGCCAGCAGCTCTACTAGCGGGGGCCCCGGGGAGCTGTTTTTT CASSSTSGGPGELFF
TRBD1 TRBJ2-3 TRBV11-2 medium-sized TGTGCCAGCGCACACGAAGCCATCAGGGGGCGTCCCCGATCGGATACGCAGTATTTT CASAHEAIRGRPRSDTQYF
- TRBJ2-7 TRBV27 many TGTGCCAGCAGTTTCCGTTTCGCCCTTACGCTCGGGGAGCAGTACTTC CASSFRFALTLGEQYF
TRBD1 TRBJ1-5 TRBV12-3/TRBV12-4 many TGTGCCAGCAGTTTGGGGGTAGGGACAGGGGATCAGCCCCAGCATTTT CASSLGVGTGDQPQHF
- TRBJ2-2 TRBV6-5 - TGTGCCAGCAGTCCTCCGGGGGCGAGGACCGGGGAGCTGTTTTTT CASSPPGARTGELFF
- TRBJ1-5 TRBV20-1 many TGCAGTGCTCCCACTCCAGGGTCCGGGCAGCCCCAGCATTTT CSAPTPGSGQPQHF
- TRBJ1-5 TRBV27 many TGTGCCAGCAGTTCCTCAGGGTTAAGGTTACAGCCCCAGCATTTT CASSSSGLRLQPQHF
- TRBJ1-6 TRBV2 - TGTGCCAGCATTAACAGGGACTTTTCCTATAATTCACCCCTCCACTTT CASINRDFSYNSPLHF
- TRBJ2-5 TRBV7-9 many TGTGCCAGCAGTTGGGCGGAGACCCAGTACTTC CASSWAETQYF
TRBD2 TRBJ2-1 TRBV20-1 - TGCAGTGCTAGAGGTCTCCCCGGGACTAGAAATGAGCAGTTCTTC CSARGLPGTRNEQFF
- TRBJ1-6 TRBV5-6 many TGTGCCAGCAGCTTCGGGGGGCCAAGCTCCTATAATTCACCCCTCCACTTT CASSFGGPSSYNSPLHF
- TRBJ1-1 TRBV6-2/TRBV6-3 few TGTGCCAGCAGTTACGTTCAGATGAACACTGAAGCTTTCTTT CASSYVQMNTEAFF
TRBD1 TRBJ1-1 TRBV27 many TGTGCCAGCCAGACTGCAGGGGGTTCAGCTGAAGCTTTCTTT CASQTAGGSAEAFF
- TRBJ1-1 TRBV9 many TGTGCCAGCAGCCTAGGGGCGGGGAGGGTGACTGAAGCTTTCTTT CASSLGAGRVTEAFF
TRBD1 TRBJ1-4 TRBV18 many TGTGCCAGCTCACCACGCACAGGGGATGAAAAACTGTTTTTT CASSPRTGDEKLFF
- TRBJ2-6 TRBV28 many TGTGCCAGCAGTTTAACGGCATGGGCTGGGGCCAACGTCCTGACTTTC CASSLTAWAGANVLTF
- TRBJ2-7 TRBV12-3/TRBV12-4 many TGTGCCAGCAGTTACAGGTCCCCAAAGGGCGAGCAGTACTTC CASSYRSPKGEQYF
- TRBJ2-3 TRBV3-1 few TGTGCCAGCAGCCAAGGCGTACGGAGAACAGATACGCAGTATTTT CASSQGVRRTDTQYF
TRBD1 TRBJ1-1 TRBV14 - TGTGCCAGCAGCCAAGGACAGGGGACTGAAGCTTTCTTT CASSQGQGTEAFF
TRBD1 TRBJ2-7 TRBV7-6 many TGTGCCAGCAGCTTATCAGGGGGCGTCGAGCAGTACTTC CASSLSGGVEQYF
- TRBJ2-5 TRBV28 many TGTGCCAGCAGCGATGGGGTTGGAGGGTATGCGGGAGAGACCCAGTACTTC CASSDGVGGYAGETQYF
TRBD1 TRBJ1-1 TRBV7-9 many TGTGCCAGCAGCTTAGCGCCTCAACAGGGGGCAGTGAACACTGAAGCTTTCTTT CASSLAPQQGAVNTEAFF
- TRBJ1-2 TRBV30 many TGTGCCTGGACGCTGGGGTGGACAGCTACTAACTATGGCTACACCTTC CAWTLGWTATNYGYTF
- TRBJ2-3 TRBV7-8 - TGTGCCAGCAGCCCACCGGAAACTAGCACAGATACGCAGTATTTT CASSPPETSTDTQYF
- TRBJ1-5 TRBV6-2/TRBV6-3 many TGTGCCAGCAGTTCCCCCAGCCTCGCCTCGGCCCAGCATTTT CASSSPSLASAQHF
- TRBJ1-3 TRBV30 - TGTGCCTGTAGCGCTTTCTCTGGAAACACCATATATTTT CACSAFSGNTIYF
TRBD1 TRBJ2-5 TRBV10-2 few TGCGCCAGCAAGCGCCAGGGGGCTGGAGAGACCCAGTACTTC CASKRQGAGETQYF
- TRBJ2-6 TRBV5-5 - TGTGCCAGCAGCTTGGTAACAGGGAGCTCTGGGGCCAACGTCCTGACTTTC CASSLVTGSSGANVLTF
TRBD2 TRBJ2-1 TRBV5-4 - TGTGCCAGCAGCAAACTAGCGGAGCCCCAGCAGTTCTTC CASSKLAEPQQFF
TRBD2 TRBJ2-1 TRBV25-1 many TGTGCCAGCAGTGGAGCGGGGGGGCATGGTGAGCAGTTCTTC CASSGAGGHGEQFF
- TRBJ2-1 TRBV10-3 - TGTGCCATCAGTGGGACCAGAGGGAGTTCCTACAATGAGCAGTTCTTC CAISGTRGSSYNEQFF
- TRBJ2-7 TRBV6-1 many TGTGCCAGCAGTCACCTTGGGGGGACCTACGAGCAGTACTTC CASSHLGGTYEQYF
- TRBJ2-3 TRBV28 many TGTGCCAGCAGTTTCTCAGGACTCACAGATACGCAGTATTTT CASSFSGLTDTQYF